This record concerns one T cell receptor (beta chain) sequence. One end of the junction varies from germline; a read error may be responsible. Clones were sequenced by immunoSEQ multiplex PCR, and TCRdb holds only the in-frame ones, with some missing. Among about 610,000 clones listed, around 87% were seen once. Per germline, CDR1 KGHSH and CDR2 LQKENI. This CDR3 has 9 amino acids. The record originates from a study of shared T cell receptors in the human thymus. This same sample was also part of a study on human thymus T cells.

The chain recombines TRBV18 with TRBJ1-1; D ambiguous. The sample comprised thymocytes. This TCR was recovered from a boy younger than two with a congenital heart defect. The CDR3 loop is CASSPPVLF. As DNA, the CDR3 is TGTGCCAGCTCACCGCCAGTCCTCTTT.